The rows below give T cell receptor beta chains drawn from one sample of a study of response to subunit inactivated influenza vaccine. TCRdb reprocessed the RT-PCR reads with MiXCR, giving one entry per CDR3 protein. In the table there are around 710,000 distinct CDR3 sequences, over 11% of which are singletons. Sequenced here: PBMCs from blood, sampled 14 to 15 days before vaccination. These receptors were collected from a middle-aged man who received an inactivated influenza vaccine. Each CDR3 is given with its conserved first and last residue. D genes are given only for firm matches. Clone size is shown for a subset of rows, as once, few, many or a class of expanded clone.

D,size,J,V,CDR3,DNA
TRBD1,.,TRBJ1-2,TRBV28,CAILDRDFGYTF,TGTGCCATCCTGGACAGGGACTTTGGCTACACCTTC
.,many,TRBJ2-5,TRBV3-1,CASSPQIQVQETQYF,TGTGCCAGCAGCCCCCAGATACAGGTCCAAGAGACCCAGTACTTC
.,few,TRBJ2-7,TRBV6-2/TRBV6-3,CASGNGPYEQYF,TGTGCCAGCGGAAACGGACCCTACGAGCAGTACTTC
.,.,TRBJ2-7,TRBV6-5,CASSYGTRQSRSYEQYF,TGTGCCAGCAGTTACGGGACCCGACAGTCCCGCTCCTACGAGCAGTACTTC
TRBD2,many,TRBJ2-1,TRBV7-8,CASSSSGRGSYNEQFF,TGTGCCAGCAGCTCTAGCGGGAGAGGCTCCTACAATGAGCAGTTCTTC
.,few,TRBJ1-2,TRBV20-1,CSARNPDLHGYTF,TGCAGTGCTAGAAACCCAGATTTACATGGCTACACCTTC
.,few,TRBJ1-6,TRBV14,CASSQQGYDSPLHF,TGTGCCAGCAGCCAACAGGGGTATGATTCACCCCTCCACTTT
TRBD2,.,TRBJ2-5,TRBV4-2,CASSPSSGVQETQYF,TGTGCCAGCAGCCCTTCGAGCGGGGTACAAGAGACCCAGTACTTC
TRBD1,.,TRBJ2-2,TRBV12-3/TRBV12-4,CASTLTGIRGELFF,TGTGCCAGCACCCTGACAGGGATACGCGGGGAGCTGTTTTTT
TRBD1,.,TRBJ2-7,TRBV29-1,CSVGEPDRENNSYEQYF,TGCAGCGTTGGAGAGCCGGACAGGGAGAATAACTCCTACGAGCAGTACTTC
.,few,TRBJ1-6,TRBV14,CASSQGGGYNSPLHF,TGTGCCAGCAGCCAGGGGGGGGGATATAATTCACCCCTCCACTTT
.,few,TRBJ1-1,TRBV28,CASHGRLNTEAFF,TGTGCCAGCCACGGAAGGCTGAACACTGAAGCTTTCTTT
.,few,TRBJ1-2,TRBV4-2,CASSPHILGDYGYTF,TGTGCCAGCAGCCCACACATCTTGGGTGACTATGGCTACACCTTC
.,.,TRBJ1-6,TRBV27,CASSPSGRASSPLHF,TGTGCCAGCAGTCCTTCAGGGCGGGCTAGCTCACCCCTCCACTTT
TRBD2,many,TRBJ2-1,TRBV11-2,CASSFTRGSSGNDNEQFF,TGTGCCAGCAGCTTCACGAGGGGGTCTAGCGGGAATGACAATGAGCAGTTCTTC
.,.,TRBJ2-2,TRBV10-2,CASSDGLRTGELFF,TGCGCCAGCAGTGACGGACTGAGGACCGGGGAGCTGTTTTTT
.,.,TRBJ2-7,TRBV7-9,CASSLGHLDEQYF,TGTGCCAGCAGCTTAGGACACCTCGACGAGCAGTACTTC
.,.,TRBJ2-7,TRBV11-2,CASRQGPDFEQYF,TGTGCCAGCAGACAGGGACCCGATTTCGAGCAGTACTTC
.,few,TRBJ2-5,TRBV2,CASTDEGSQYF,TGTGCCAGCACTGACGAGGGTTCCCAGTACTTC
.,few,TRBJ1-1,TRBV6-5,CASSYSQGVKAFF,TGTGCCAGCAGTTACTCCCAGGGCGTGAAAGCTTTCTTT
TRBD2,few,TRBJ2-1,TRBV2,CASSEWGGSFNEQFF,TGTGCCAGCAGTGAATGGGGCGGGAGTTTCAATGAGCAGTTCTTC
TRBD2,many,TRBJ2-1,TRBV27,CASRSRGGRNEQFF,TGTGCCAGCAGATCTCGGGGGGGGAGAAATGAGCAGTTCTTC
.,few,TRBJ2-3,TRBV20-1,CSARRPYRGGTDTQYF,TGCAGTGCTAGACGCCCCTACAGGGGAGGGACAGATACGCAGTATTTT
.,many,TRBJ1-1,TRBV5-1,CASSLSQGPTEAFF,TGCGCCAGCAGCTTGTCGCAGGGTCCCACTGAAGCTTTCTTT
.,few,TRBJ2-2,TRBV12-3/TRBV12-4,CASSSQGKQTGELFF,TGTGCCAGCAGTTCCCAGGGCAAACAAACCGGGGAGCTGTTTTTT
TRBD2,.,TRBJ2-7,TRBV6-2/TRBV6-3,CASRRSGLAVVEQYF,TGTGCCAGCAGACGATCGGGACTAGCGGTTGTGGAGCAGTACTTC
.,many,TRBJ2-7,TRBV12-3/TRBV12-4,CASSLGRGYEQYF,TGTGCCAGCAGTTTGGGCAGGGGCTACGAGCAGTACTTC
TRBD1,.,TRBJ1-1,TRBV29-1,CSVGTGTAPPRAFF,TGCAGCGTTGGGACCGGGACAGCTCCACCAAGAGCTTTCTTT
.,many,TRBJ2-7,TRBV11-2,CASSLTQGRYEQYF,TGTGCCAGCAGCTTAACCCAGGGACGGTACGAGCAGTACTTC
.,.,TRBJ2-1,TRBV18,CASSPNKREQFF,TGTGCCAGCTCACCCAATAAACGAGAGCAGTTCTTC
TRBD1,.,TRBJ2-2,TRBV5-1,CASSPSQGAPTGELFF,TGCGCCAGCAGCCCTTCACAGGGGGCTCCGACCGGGGAGCTGTTTTTT
TRBD2,few,TRBJ2-1,TRBV7-2,CASSLGPSGGFNEQFF,TGTGCCAGCAGCTTAGGCCCTAGCGGGGGGTTTAATGAGCAGTTCTTC
TRBD1,many,TRBJ2-2,TRBV4-2,CASSQAQGGNTGELFF,TGTGCCAGCAGCCAAGCACAGGGGGGAAATACCGGGGAGCTGTTTTTT
.,few,TRBJ2-1,TRBV3-1,CASSQVGALHNEQFF,TGTGCCAGCAGCCAAGTAGGGGCACTTCACAATGAGCAGTTCTTC
.,many,TRBJ2-7,TRBV29-1,CSVVMSADEQYF,TGCAGCGTTGTGATGTCCGCCGACGAGCAGTACTTC
.,.,TRBJ1-1,TRBV4-3,CASSEGQINTEAFF,TGCGCCAGCAGCGAAGGACAGATTAACACTGAAGCTTTCTTT
.,.,TRBJ2-7,TRBV10-3,CANSFGGYEQYF,TGTGCCAACAGCTTCGGCGGCTACGAGCAGTACTTC
.,few,TRBJ1-4,TRBV12-3/TRBV12-4,CASSLMEGFGEKLFF,TGTGCCAGCAGTTTAATGGAGGGGTTTGGTGAAAAACTGTTTTTT
TRBD1,.,TRBJ2-4,TRBV2,CASKGAAAKNIQYF,TGTGCCAGCAAGGGGGCCGCGGCCAAAAACATTCAGTACTTC
.,many,TRBJ1-5,TRBV4-2,CASSQGQSNQPQHF,TGTGCCAGCAGCCAAGGACAGAGCAATCAGCCCCAGCATTTT
.,.,TRBJ2-7,TRBV6-5,CASSYGGHPYEQYF,TGTGCCAGCAGTTACGGTGGACATCCCTACGAGCAGTACTTC
.,.,TRBJ2-5,TRBV20-1,CSARDMGRGGETQYF,TGCAGTGCTAGAGACATGGGCAGGGGGGGAGAGACCCAGTACTTC
TRBD1,.,TRBJ1-1,TRBV20-1,CSASRGLGTEAFF,TGCAGTGCTAGTAGGGGGCTAGGCACTGAAGCTTTCTTT
.,once,TRBJ2-5,TRBV10-3,CAISELSGQETQYF,TGTGCCATCAGTGAACTGTCCGGACAAGAGACCCAGTACTTC
TRBD1,few,TRBJ2-7,TRBV7-8,CASSLAPGQGGSYEQYF,TGTGCCAGCAGCTTAGCCCCGGGACAGGGGGGCTCCTACGAGCAGTACTTC
.,many,TRBJ1-2,TRBV29-1,CSARVADNYGYTF,TGCAGTGCTAGAGTAGCGGATAACTATGGCTACACCTTC
.,few,TRBJ2-3,TRBV7-9,CASRGPPDTDTQYF,TGTGCCAGCAGGGGTCCTCCAGACACAGATACGCAGTATTTT
.,.,TRBJ1-1,TRBV6-2/TRBV6-3,CASRKIHLNTEAFF,TGTGCCAGCAGGAAGATACACTTGAACACTGAAGCTTTCTTT
.,few,TRBJ2-4,TRBV6-6,CASRADKNIQYF,TGTGCCAGCAGGGCAGATAAAAACATTCAGTACTTC
.,few,TRBJ2-7,TRBV6-1,CASRRHAAAEQYF,TGTGCCAGCAGACGCCATGCAGCGGCCGAGCAGTACTTC
TRBD2,few,TRBJ2-1,TRBV20-1,CSARGRGVGTNTNEQFF,TGCAGTGCTAGAGGAAGAGGGGTCGGGACTAATACGAATGAGCAGTTCTTC